What follows is one T cell receptor beta chain and its context. Its matching antigen is unknown. Each cDNA held unique molecular identifiers, and template switching gave it a universal primer site. TCRdb used MiXCR to reprocess the 5' RACE reads, holding one entry per CDR3 protein. The repertoire holds about 920,000 distinct CDR3 sequences, around an eighth seen once, with about 1.5% in the top ten. This entry comes from a study of identical twins. General study findings and limits: Zero-insertion analyses could be partly confounded by invariant MAIT and iNKT cells. It was cross-sectional statistical analysis, not following the same donors, that the conclusions relied on.

These data were also reused for a study on yellow fever vaccine responses in identical twins.

Specimen: PBMCs. The receptor was isolated from a woman aged 18-35 years in good health.

This CDR3 reads CASSRVTDRIGYGYTF. CDR3 nucleotides: TGTGCCAGCAGCCGGGTCACCGACAGGATCGGCTATGGCTACACCTTC. The chain combines TRBV14 with TRBJ1-2; tentatively, D is TRBD1 (6 bases). CDR1 and CDR2 (germline): SGHDN, FVKESK. Trimming took 4 bases from V and 4 from J, leaving 19 bases between them. This CDR3 contains 16 residues.